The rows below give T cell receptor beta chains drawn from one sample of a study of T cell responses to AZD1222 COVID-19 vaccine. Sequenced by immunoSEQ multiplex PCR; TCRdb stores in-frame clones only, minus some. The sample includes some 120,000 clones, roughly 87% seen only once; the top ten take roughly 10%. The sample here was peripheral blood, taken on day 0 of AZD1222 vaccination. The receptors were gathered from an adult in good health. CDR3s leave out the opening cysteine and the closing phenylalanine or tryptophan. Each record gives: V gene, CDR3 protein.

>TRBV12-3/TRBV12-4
ASCQGGGGEQY
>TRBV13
ASSSGGEQY
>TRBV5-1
ASSSSGFVDTQY
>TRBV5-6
ASSDTGRRPDTQY
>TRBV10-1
ASSPGLAGVGGGGNEQF
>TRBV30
AWSLDRSNEQY
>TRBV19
ASSRGAHYGYT
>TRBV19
ASKGQNQETQY
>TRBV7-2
ASSLPLSGTEAF
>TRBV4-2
ASSQGNAGVGYEQY
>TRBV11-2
ASSLRGGGPEETQY
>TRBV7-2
ASRPRLAGAYEQY
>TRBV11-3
ASSLEGPGRGHLYEQY
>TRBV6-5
ASYPTGQPYEQY
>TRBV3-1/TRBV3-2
ASSRSDRIYEQY
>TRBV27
ASSLTGPIDGYT
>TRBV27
ASRWIADYNEQF
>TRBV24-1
ATSPPGGAVGQPQH
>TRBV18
ASSRTGGEGYT
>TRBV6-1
ASSEHPGAGANVLT
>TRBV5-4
ASRPRLAVKSSTDTQY
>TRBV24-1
ATSGQMSYEQY
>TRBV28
ASSLGDDYT
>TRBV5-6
ASSLAGTGPTGELF
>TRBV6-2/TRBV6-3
ASTPILGVVSYEQY
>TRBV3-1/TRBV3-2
ASRIGGGGVDEQF
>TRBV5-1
ASSLVDPRVEKLF
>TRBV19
ATGGQGITEAF
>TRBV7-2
ASSLDWQNTEAF
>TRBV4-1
ASSQGEEFRLGKGYEKLF
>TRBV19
ASRGSTYEQY
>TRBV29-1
SVERQGAGPDTQY
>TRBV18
ASSPSVGQNQPQH
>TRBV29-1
SVEEASGGSYNEQF
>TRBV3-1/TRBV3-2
ASSQRQSNEKLF